Presented here are 11 T cell receptor beta chains from one specimen sequenced in a study of OX40 agonist ivuxolimab in advanced cancers. The library relied on the immunoSEQ multiplex PCR assay. TCRdb mirrors the immuneACCESS table, restricted to in-frame sequences. Some clones are absent from its copies; in checked studies, under half trace to an unresolved V gene, and the reason for the others is unknown. This sample lists fewer than 70,000 clones; roughly nine tenths were detected once. The ten largest clonotypes hold 14% to 15% of the sample. The sample consisted of CD4+ or CD8+ T cells sorted from blood, taken in a trial of the OX40 agonist ivuxolimab. These receptors were collected from an adult with an advanced solid tumor such as melanoma, head and neck, liver or kidney cancer.

The chain employs TRBV6-1 and TRBJ2-6, with D uncertain. Looked up from germline, CDR1 is MNHNS and CDR2 is SASEGT. This CDR3 comprises 16 residues. V gave up 1 base and J gave up 4 bases, with 11 bases separating them. The CDR3 DNA follows: TGTGCCAGCAGTGAAGATCTCCGGTCGGGGGCCAACGTCCTGACTTTC. It encodes CASSEDLRSGANVLTF.

The CDR3 loop reads CASSPGDRTYEQYF. Written as DNA, the CDR3 is TGTGCCAGCAGCCCGGGGGACAGAACCTACGAGCAGTACTTC. V and J are TRBV7-9 and TRBJ2-7, with D possibly TRBD1 on 7 matching bases. There are 14 residues in the CDR3. V lost 5 bases and J lost 2, with 13 bases in between. Germline V gene sequence: CDR1 SEHNR, CDR2 FQNEAQ (reference sequence).

This clone was seen a single time. The genes are TRBV27 and TRBJ1-5; D is uncertain. The ends were cut back, 4 bases at V and 0 bases at J, with 4 bases in the middle. The CDR3 contains 13 residues. The germline CDR1 and CDR2 sequences are MNHEY and SMNVEV (reference sequence). The CDR3 DNA reads as TGTGCCAGCAGTTGGGGTAGCAATCAGCCCCAGCATTTT. This sequence encodes CASSWGSNQPQHF.

The chain links TRBV10-2 to TRBJ1-1; D may be TRBD1 (6 bases). Trimming pared 2 bases from V and 2 bases from J, leaving 15 bases between. The CDR3 spans 16 residues. Per the germline V gene, CDR1 is WSHSY and CDR2 is SAAADI. The CDR3 region is CASSESVQGHNTEAFF. The CDR3 DNA reads TGCGCCAGCAGTGAGAGCGTCCAGGGACATAACACTGAAGCTTTCTTT.

J is TRBJ1-2 and V is TRBV18; D call uncertain. V dropped 0 bases and J dropped 0 bases, with 5 bases sitting between them. Germline lookup yields CDR1 KGHSH and CDR2 LQKENI. This CDR3 region has 14 residues. CDR3 coding DNA: TGTGCCAGCTCACCACCGGTGTCTAACTATGGCTACACCTTC. The encoded protein is CASSPPVSNYGYTF.

A single count supports this clone. The chain recombines TRBV7-9 with TRBJ2-1; D unresolved. The CDR3 has 15 amino acids. CDR1 SEHNR and CDR2 FQNEAQ come from the germline V gene (reference sequence). V lost 1 base and J 5 bases, leaving 12 bases between the germline ends. DNA for the CDR3: TGTGCCAGCAGCTTAGGAGGCCCCTTTAACAATGAGCAGTTCTTC. This encodes CASSLGGPFNNEQFF. The complete variable domain, with remaining parts taken from reference TRBV7-9 and TRBJ2-1, reads DTGVSQNPRHKITKRGQNVTFRCDPISEHNRLYWYRQTLGQGPEFLTYFQNEAQLEKSRLLSDRFSAERPKGSFSTLEIQRTEQGDSAMYLCASSLGGPFNNEQFFGPGTRLTVL.

The chain joins TRBV13 to TRBJ2-3, with 7 bases identical to TRBD2. Germline trimming cut 1 base from V and 2 bases from J; bases unmatched to any gene: 6. There are 16 residues in the CDR3. The V gene's germline CDR1 is PRHDT and CDR2 FYEKMQ (reference sequence). The CDR3 sequence is CASSLALAEITDTQYF. The CDR3 DNA follows: TGTGCCAGCAGCTTAGCCCTAGCGGAGATCACAGATACGCAGTATTTT.

V and J are TRBV9 and TRBJ2-7; the D is unclear. Germline lookup yields CDR1 SGDLS and CDR2 YYNGEE. Trimming removed 0 bases from V and 3 bases from J, with 10 bases in between. The CDR3 is 14 amino acids. CDR3 residues: CASSVEEASYEQYF. CDR3 DNA sequence: TGTGCCAGCAGCGTAGAGGAAGCAAGCTACGAGCAGTACTTC.

This chain joins TRBV7-8 and TRBJ2-2; TRBD1 or TRBD2 may be the D gene (5 bases each). The CDR3 contains 15 residues. Germline loops: CDR1 SGHVS, CDR2 FQNEAQ. V was shortened by 2 bases and J by 2 bases, with 9 bases between the two germline ends. CDR3 nucleotide sequence: TGTGCCAGCAGCTTAAGGGGACGAAACACCGGGGAGCTGTTTTTT. Protein product: CASSLRGRNTGELFF.

The chain is built from TRBV5-6 and TRBJ1-2; possibly TRBD1 for D (5 bases). Per the germline V gene, CDR1 is SGHDT and CDR2 is YYEEEE. The CDR3 length is 15 residues. The ends were cut back, 0 bases at V and 2 bases at J, with 11 bases in the middle. Here the CDR3 reads CASSLEHRGNYGYTF. The CDR3 bases are TGTGCCAGCAGCTTGGAGCACCGGGGGAACTATGGCTACACCTTC.

The V call is TRBV30, the J call TRBJ1-5; D unresolved. Per the germline V gene, CDR1 is GTSNPN and CDR2 is SVGIG (reference sequence). The V end was cut by 5 bases, the J end by 0 bases, with 5 bases between. The CDR3 is 12 amino acids. CDR3 sequence: CAWQSSNQPQHF. For the CDR3, the DNA is TGTGCCTGGCAGTCTAGCAATCAGCCCCAGCATTTT.